The present T cell receptor beta chain was sequenced within a study of blood T cell repertoires in COVID-19. How the authors handled the data: From reference gene primer amplification, estimates of nucleated cell counts were derived. Data came from immunoSEQ multiplex PCR; TCRdb stores just in-frame clones and leaves some out. The DNA gave D and trimming, while V, J and clone size come from that table. The sample lists fewer than 150,000 clones; roughly 84% were seen once. V lost 5 bases and J lost 5, with 9 bases in between. CDR1 MRHNA and CDR2 SNTAGT come from the germline V gene. This CDR3 spans 12 amino acids. Participants had their cohort set by participant-reported clinical history.

The rearrangement joins TRBV6-4 to TRBJ1-2, with D unresolved. The receptor was derived from a man aged 50 to 60 in a cohort exposed to, infected with or recovered from COVID-19 (not recorded which). Sequencing used PBMCs or T cells enriched from blood (not recorded which). CDR3 bases: TGTGCCAGCAGTTCCGGGAATTATGGCTACACCTTC. Its translation: CASSSGNYGYTF.